The clone carrying this T cell receptor (beta chain) was observed at least ten times. Its target is unknown. From the 5' RACE reads, TCRdb called clonotypes with MiXCR, one entry per CDR3 protein. The sample consists of 700,000 to 850,000 distinct CDR3 sequences, approximately 10% of them appearing once. The data originate from a study of CD8 T cells in ankylosing spondylitis. Overall study results and limits: Blood of patients with ankylosing spondylitis appeared to be characterized by a TCR beta motif of eight highly homologous variants. Disease-linked clones were CD8+ and relatively rare in peripheral blood. Researchers reportedly found disease-linked clones significantly enriched in matched ankylosing spondylitis synovial fluid. Both synovial fluid and blood in reactive arthritis had previously been reported to carry some motif variants.

Trimming removed 4 bases from V and 8 bases from J; junction bases left unmatched: 8. In germline, CDR1 is DFQATT, CDR2 SNEGSKA (reference sequence). The CDR3 runs to 13 residues. The chain has TRBV20-1 and TRBJ2-3, with 8 nucleotides matching TRBD1. Sequenced input: blood, either unsorted or a sorted T cell fraction (not recorded which). This clonotype was sampled from a male donor with ankylosing spondylitis. CDR3 bases: TGCAGTGCTACGCGTCAGGGGGCGGGTACGCAGTATTTT. Translating gives CSATRQGAGTQYF.